This TCR beta chain was captured by sequencing in a study of CD8 T cells in Susac syndrome. Peripheral blood CD8+ and CD4+ T cells were profiled by TCR beta sequencing. The controls, all healthy donors, were matched for age and sex. Negative isolation yielded the CD8+ and CD4+ T cells, while FACS enriched the TEMRA cells. Random hexamers were used to reverse transcribe an amount of 0.5 to 1 ug RNA. Amplification of the TCR beta CDR3 was carried out by immunoSEQ multiplex PCR, which spanned a total of 54 Vbeta and 13 Jbeta segments. TCRdb re-derived calls from the immunoSEQ multiplex PCR reads in MiXCR, one entry per CDR3 protein. The table includes 60,000 to 75,000 distinct CDR3 sequences, about 95% detected once. CDR3 length: 17 residues. Germline V gene lookup returns CDR1 DFQATT and CDR2 SNEGSKA (reference sequence). With 4 bases clipped from V and 1 base from J, the junction kept 15 bases outside the gene matches.

This rearrangement joins TRBV20-1 to TRBJ1-2; 7 nucleotides match TRBD1. The TCR was taken from a human donor in good health. Sample: CD8+ T cells from PBMCs. Here the CDR3 reads CSAIRDSETFYNYGYTF. The CDR3 coding sequence is TGCAGTGCTATACGGGACAGCGAGACATTTTATAACTATGGCTACACCTTC.